The 25 T cell receptor beta chains presented below share a single source sample, sequenced in a study of CD8 T cells in ankylosing spondylitis (dated by TCRdb to 2016 to 2017). Libraries came from 5' RACE. TCRdb lists the instrument as Illumina HiSeq 2500. TCRdb trimmed public reads at Q25 via fastp, called clones via MiXCR and kept in-frame beta chains. Under each unique CDR3 protein, matching rows form one entry showing the most common genes and DNA. The sample contains around 210,000 distinct CDR3 sequences, approximately 7.6% of them found a single time. The ten largest clones take up 4.8% of the sample. The sequenced material came from blood, either unsorted or a sorted T cell fraction (not recorded which). The receptors come from a female donor with ankylosing spondylitis or in good health (not recorded which).

This clonotype has at least ten counts. The CDR3 coding sequence is TGCAGTGCTCCTCCTTCCATCGCCTACAATGAGCAGTTCTTC. Its protein is CSAPPSIAYNEQFF. The rearrangement links TRBV20-1 to TRBJ2-1; D not resolved. Trimming took off 5 bases at V and 2 bases at J, with 13 bases between the two ends. Germline V gene lookup returns CDR1 DFQATT and CDR2 SNEGSKA (reference sequence). This CDR3 is 14 amino acids long.

At least ten counts were recorded for this clonotype. The V and J genes are TRBV19 and TRBJ2-1; D gene uncertain. V gave up 5 bases and J gave up 0 bases, with 11 bases separating them. This CDR3 comprises 15 residues. Looked up from germline, CDR1 is LNHDA and CDR2 is SQIVND (reference sequence). The CDR3 sequence is CASSAASSSYNEQFF. The CDR3 region has the DNA TGTGCCAGTAGTGCCGCGAGCAGCTCCTACAATGAGCAGTTCTTC.

This clonotype was counted at least ten times. This chain joins TRBV12-5 and TRBJ1-1, with D uncertain. Germline values: CDR1 LGHNT, CDR2 FRNRAP. This CDR3 is 14 amino acids long. Trimming cost V 3 bases and J 0 bases, with 8 bases left between them. CDR3 sequence: CASGLGPMNTEAFF. CDR3 in DNA: TGTGCTAGTGGTTTAGGACCTATGAACACTGAAGCTTTCTTT.

This clonotype occurred many times. This sequence joins TRBV7-2 and TRBJ2-1, with a possible D match to TRBD2 (5 bases). Germline assignment: CDR1 SGHTA and CDR2 FQGNSA. V dropped 9 bases and J dropped 8 bases, with 11 bases sitting between them. The CDR3 is 11 residues long. The CDR3 DNA reads TGTGCCAGTCGTGTCGGGGATGAGCAGTTCTTC. It translates to CASRVGDEQFF.

This clonotype was recorded at least ten times. The chain is built from TRBV6-1 and TRBJ2-7; possibly TRBD1 for D (5 bases). Germline CDR1 is MNHNS and CDR2 is SASEGT. CDR3 size: 14 residues. The V end was cut by 5 bases, the J end by 0 bases, with 11 bases between. CDR3 loop: CASSPQGFSYEQYF. CDR3 in DNA: TGTGCCAGCAGTCCCCAGGGTTTCTCCTACGAGCAGTACTTC.

This clonotype was picked up many times. The V call is TRBV4-3, the J call TRBJ1-3; D not resolved. V lost 0 bases and J lost 4, with 13 bases in between. Germline lookup yields CDR1 LGHNA and CDR2 YSLEER. The CDR3 sequence is 16 residues long. CDR3 in amino acids: CASSQDSGWRGNTIYF. As DNA, the CDR3 is TGCGCCAGCAGCCAAGATTCGGGGTGGAGAGGAAACACCATATATTTT.

This clonotype occurred many times. The rearrangement uses TRBV7-8 and TRBJ2-5, with 8 positions matching TRBD2. The V gene's germline CDR1 is SGHVS and CDR2 FQNEAQ. V trimming: 2 bases; J trimming: 3 bases; junction bases outside the gene matches: 8. This CDR3 has 16 amino acids. In DNA form, the CDR3 reads TGTGCCAGCAGCTTACTACCGGGACTAGAAAAAGAGACCCAGTACTTC. Amino acid sequence: CASSLLPGLEKETQYF.

This clonotype was detected many times. CDR3 DNA sequence: TGCGCCAGCAGCTCGGAAGGCTACGAGCAGTACTTC. It encodes CASSSEGYEQYF. This chain uses TRBV5-1 with TRBJ2-7, with D uncertain. Per germline, CDR1 SGHRS and CDR2 YFSETQ. With 3 bases removed from V and 3 bases from J, the gap between germline ends came to 7 bases. The CDR3 is 12 amino acids.

There are many counts of this clonotype. This CDR3 reads CAWSIRGTEAFF. The CDR3 DNA follows: TGTGCCTGGTCCATAAGGGGCACTGAAGCTTTCTTT. This sequence joins TRBV30 and TRBJ1-1; tentatively, D is TRBD1 (5 bases). CDR1 GTSNPN and CDR2 SVGIG come from the germline V gene (reference sequence). The CDR3 runs to 12 residues. Trimming pared 5 bases from V and 4 bases from J, leaving 11 bases between.

This clonotype has at least ten counts. The J gene is TRBJ1-2, the V gene TRBV28; D remains unclear. V dropped 6 bases and J dropped 8 bases, with 19 bases sitting between them. CDR1 is MDHEN, CDR2 SYDVKM, per germline. CDR3 size: 14 residues. The CDR3 nucleotides read TGTGCCAGCAGAGGAGGTCGAGGGCGTGCGGGCTACACCTTC. As protein: CASRGGRGRAGYTF.

This clonotype was recorded many times. The genes are TRBV4-3 and TRBJ2-1; the D gene is possibly TRBD2 (6 bases). V lost 3 bases to trimming and J lost 5 bases, with 23 bases between them. CDR3 size: 18 residues. Germline CDR1 LGHNA, CDR2 YSLEER. CDR3 sequence reads: CASSQGPPRDGGNNEQFF. As DNA, the CDR3 is TGCGCCAGCAGCCAGGGCCCCCCACGGGACGGCGGGAACAATGAGCAGTTCTTC.

In this sample, this clonotype turned up many times. The V call is TRBV5-1, the J call TRBJ1-2, with D uncertain. Trimming pared 0 bases from V and 4 bases from J, leaving 7 bases between. The germline gives CDR1 SGHRS, CDR2 YFSETQ. CDR3 size: 13 residues. The DNA for the CDR3 is TGCGCCAGCAGCTTGGGAGGAACCTATGGCTACACCTTC. Translated, it gives CASSLGGTYGYTF.

This clonotype was detected many times. The rearrangement links TRBV29-1 to TRBJ2-6, with unresolved D. The germline V gene has CDR1 SQVTM and CDR2 ANQGSEA. The CDR3 sequence is 14 residues long. Trimming removed 6 bases at V and 2 bases at J, with 11 bases between. The CDR3, as DNA: TGCAGCGTGCTGGACCCCCCTGGGGCCAACGTCCTGACTTTC. Its protein product is CSVLDPPGANVLTF.

In DNA, the CDR3 is TGTGCCAGCAGCCTGGGACCATACTACGAGCAGTACTTC. It codes for CASSLGPYYEQYF. The chain has TRBV7-8 and TRBJ2-7, with D perhaps matching TRBD1 or TRBD2 (5 bases each). Germline-derived CDR1 and CDR2 are SGHVS and FQNEAQ. This CDR3 region has 13 residues. V was shortened by 5 bases and J by 3 bases, with 11 bases between the two germline ends.

The sample holds many counts of this clonotype. The V call is TRBV5-1, the J call TRBJ2-1; D not certain. The CDR3 runs 13 residues. Per the germline V gene, CDR1 is SGHRS and CDR2 is YFSETQ. V was cut by 3 bases and J by 5 bases, with 9 bases left in between. The DNA of the CDR3 is TGCGCCAGCAGCTGGACGGCCAACAATGAGCAGTTCTTC. This encodes CASSWTANNEQFF.

This clonotype was seen ten or more times. CDR3 DNA: TGTGCCAGCAGTTTAGTGGGACAGAAGATTTATGGCTACACCTTC. As protein: CASSLVGQKIYGYTF. The gene calls are TRBV28 and TRBJ1-2; TRBD1 agrees at 7 bases. Per germline, CDR1 MDHEN and CDR2 SYDVKM. Germline trimming cut 2 bases from V and 5 bases from J; bases unmatched to any gene: 8. The CDR3 consists of 15 residues.

The sample holds many counts of this clonotype. J is TRBJ1-1 and V is TRBV27, with D unresolved. V was clipped by 5 bases and J by 1 base, with 17 bases between them. The CDR3 spans 16 residues. Germline V CDR1 and CDR2: MNHEY, SMNVEV (reference sequence). For the CDR3, the DNA is TGTGCCAGCAGTCTTAGCGTCCGGGATTCGAACACTGAAGCTTTCTTT. Encoded protein: CASSLSVRDSNTEAFF.

This clonotype was detected once. A much larger clone differs from this one at a single base, so this may be a read error. CDR3 nucleotides: TGTGCCAGCAGCTTAGATATAGGGGACGGCGACCTCGAGCAGCACTTC. This codes for CASSLDIGDGDLEQHF. The chain uses TRBV11-2 and TRBJ2-7; D possibly matches TRBD1 or TRBD2 (5 bases each). CDR1 and CDR2 from the germline V gene are SGHAT and FQNNGV. There are 16 residues in the CDR3.

Concerning this clonotype: A much more abundant neighbour one base away suggests this may be a read error. V and J are TRBV15 and TRBJ2-1, with TRBD2 identical over 11 bases. The germline CDR1 and CDR2 sequences are LNHNV and YYDKDF (reference sequence). This CDR3 is built from 16 residues. The CDR3 loop is CASSRMGTSGNNEQFF. CDR3 bases: TGTGCCAGCAGCAGGATGGGGACTAGCGGCAACAATGAGCAGTTCTTC.

This clonotype was seen many times. The CDR3 DNA is TGTGCCACCAGCAGAGATCTAGCTTCGAGGAATGAGCAGTTCTTC. As protein: CATSRDLASRNEQFF. The chain carries TRBV15 and TRBJ2-1, with a tentative D call TRBD2 (5 bases). This CDR3 comprises 15 residues. The V gene's germline CDR1 is LNHNV and CDR2 YYDKDF (reference sequence). The germline V and J ends were trimmed by 0 bases and 7 bases, with 13 bases remaining between them.

In its sample, this clonotype was seen many times. This rearrangement joins TRBV5-1 to TRBJ1-1; a weak D match, TRBD1 (6 bases). V lost 1 base, J lost 4 bases, and 14 bases lay in between. Germline CDR1 reads SGHRS; CDR2 reads YFSETQ. CDR3 length: 15 residues. The CDR3 region is CASSLFGGAGTEAFF. CDR3 sequence (DNA): TGCGCCAGCAGCTTGTTTGGGGGCGCAGGCACTGAAGCTTTCTTT.

The rearrangement uses TRBV9 and TRBJ2-2; the match to TRBD2 covers 8 bases. CDR3 length: 16 amino acids. The V segment lost 0 bases and the J segment 2 bases; nucleotides outside the gene matches: 3. Germline V gene data show CDR1 as SGDLS and CDR2 as YYNGEE. CDR3 region: CASSVGLAPNTGELFF. The CDR3 bases are TGTGCCAGCAGCGTAGGACTAGCGCCCAACACCGGGGAGCTGTTTTTT.

This clonotype was counted at least ten times. This chain links TRBV3-1 with TRBJ1-3, with D unclear. There are 12 residues in the CDR3. Germline values: CDR1 LGHDT, CDR2 YNNKEL (reference sequence). V lost 5 bases and J lost 4, with 6 bases in between. This CDR3 is CASSGPGNTIYF. CDR3 sequence (DNA): TGTGCCAGCAGCGGACCGGGAAACACCATATATTTT.

In its sample, this clonotype was seen many times. The chain joins TRBV30 to TRBJ2-7; 7 nucleotides match TRBD1. Per germline, CDR1 GTSNPN and CDR2 SVGIG (reference sequence). CDR3 length: 14 amino acids. After removal of 2 bases from V and 1 base from J, the junction contained 5 bases not matched to a gene. CDR3 bases: TGTGCCTGGAGTCCTTCGGGACAGTCCTACGAGCAGTACTTC. Protein sequence: CAWSPSGQSYEQYF.

At least ten counts were recorded for this clonotype. CDR3 sequence (DNA): TGTGCCATTAATTCACGCTCCGGGGGGATGAACACTGAAGCTTTCTTT. Protein product: CAINSRSGGMNTEAFF. The rearrangement joins TRBV6-2 or TRBV6-3 to TRBJ1-1, with a weak D call TRBD1 (5 bases). V was shortened by 10 bases and J by 0 bases, with 21 bases between the two germline ends. This CDR3 comprises 16 residues. Germline CDR1 reads MNHEY; CDR2 reads SVGEGT.